This T cell receptor beta chain originates from a study of T cell changes during pregnancy in multiple sclerosis. The CDR3 has 15 residues. CDR1 and CDR2 from the germline V gene are LNHDA and SQIVND (reference sequence). Trimming cost V 7 bases and J 6 bases, with 19 bases left between them. The data were produced by immunoSEQ multiplex PCR, yet TCRdb's version contains in-frame clones alone and is incomplete. There are approximately 60,000 clones in the sample; roughly 93% occur only once, and 1% to 1.5% lies in the top ten. Sequenced material: peripheral blood, taken in the second trimester of pregnancy. The chain combines TRBV19 with TRBJ1-5, with D tentatively TRBD1 (6 bases). This clonotype originated in a female donor with multiple sclerosis, enrolled in a pregnancy study. The DNA for the CDR3 is TGTGCCAGTAAAGGGGGAATGGGGGTGGCTCAGCCCCAGCATTTT. As protein: CASKGGMGVAQPQHF.